A selection of T cell receptor beta chains follows, all from one sample in a study of shared clonotypes between healthy human individuals. Sequenced by immunoSEQ multiplex PCR; TCRdb stores in-frame clones only, minus some. The data show millions of clones, about 95% seen once. The sequenced sample consisted of naive CD8+ T cells sorted from blood. The receptors here all came from a young man in good health. Each CDR3 is given with its conserved first and last residue. Each record gives: V gene, CDR3 protein.

V gene: TRBV4-3; CDR3 protein: CASSQDRGDASTEAFF
V gene: TRBV28; CDR3 protein: CASSSTGGQPQHF
V gene: TRBV5-1; CDR3 protein: CASSPGGLEQYF
V gene: TRBV7-9; CDR3 protein: CASSPGATGVYNEQFF
V gene: TRBV7-9; CDR3 protein: CASSLVVEEQYF
V gene: TRBV6-6; CDR3 protein: CASSPGVAYEQYF
V gene: TRBV25-1; CDR3 protein: CASSPRDRLYEQYF
V gene: TRBV5-1; CDR3 protein: CASSLGTDNEQFF
V gene: TRBV5-1; CDR3 protein: CASSSGQGIYEQYF
V gene: TRBV7-8; CDR3 protein: CASSLAWTSGTEEQYF
V gene: TRBV30; CDR3 protein: CAWSKGQSTDTQYF
V gene: TRBV27; CDR3 protein: CASKQGQGARETQYF
V gene: TRBV30; CDR3 protein: CAWVEGQANTEAFF
V gene: TRBV29-1; CDR3 protein: CSVEGPHGLYGYTF
V gene: TRBV19; CDR3 protein: CASSNAGGGNQPQHF
V gene: TRBV7-6; CDR3 protein: CASSLLGGDYNSPLHF
V gene: TRBV5-1; CDR3 protein: CASSLDDYSNQPQHF
V gene: TRBV28; CDR3 protein: CASSPGQGRYEQYF
V gene: TRBV27; CDR3 protein: CASSSLAVSSYNEQFF
V gene: TRBV6-9; CDR3 protein: CASGIVLQRRYYGYTF
V gene: TRBV5-6; CDR3 protein: CASSLGGGSQRDTQYF
V gene: TRBV21-1; CDR3 protein: CASSKAETGPDYGYTF
V gene: TRBV10-3; CDR3 protein: CAISEGPKGVGQPQHF
V gene: TRBV7-9; CDR3 protein: CASSSRQGNTGELFF
V gene: TRBV10-2; CDR3 protein: CASSEVAGEQYF